The T cell receptor (beta chain) under discussion was sequenced for a study of T cell repertoires in cytomegalovirus infection. Overall study findings and caveats: CMV-specific HLA-C-restricted TCR beta clonotypes dominated the ex vivo response.

The germline gives CDR1 SGHVS, CDR2 FNYEAQ. The V and J ends lost 1 base and 1 base respectively, with 11 bases between them. This CDR3 is built from 15 residues. In the case of this clonotype: The target antigen is unknown. A much larger clone lies one base from this, so it may be a read error. This is likely a read error, given that the CDR3 carries no conserved phenylalanine or tryptophan at its end.

TCRdb itself ran the reads through MiXCR, one entry per CDR3 protein. The sample includes around 530,000 distinct CDR3 sequences, approximately 15% of them seen just once. The source material was CD8+ T cells from PBMCs. This clonotype was sampled from a human donor in good health (CMV status not recorded). Some clones in this sample may be carry-over from other donors' samples. The chain recombines TRBV7-6 with TRBJ2-7; a weak D match, TRBD2 (6 bases). The CDR3 reads CASSLDVGGSYEQYL. In DNA, the CDR3 is TGTGCCAGCAGCTTAGACGTGGGGGGATCCTACGAGCAGTACTTA.